This TCR beta chain appears in the sequencing data of a study of identical twins. Study-level results: Zero-insertion analyses might be partly confounded by invariant T cells like MAIT and iNKT. Excess twin sharing in beta out-of-frame sequences was weaker. Its conclusions, products of cross-sectional statistical analysis, did not come from following the same donors.

V shed 2 bases and J shed 6 bases, with 13 bases lying between them. The CDR3 spans 15 residues. Germline CDR1 reads SGHDN; CDR2 reads FVKESK. This clonotype has more than one count but fewer than ten. The antigen remains undetermined. Template switching added a universal primer site; cDNA carried unique molecular identifiers. TCRdb reprocessed the 5' RACE reads via MiXCR and lists one record per CDR3 protein. The sample includes some 900,000 distinct CDR3 sequences, roughly an eighth of them seen just once. The data also belong to a second study, concerning yellow fever vaccine responses in identical twins.

This receptor was obtained from a woman between 18 and 29 years old in good health. V gene TRBV14 combines with J gene TRBJ2-2; possible D gene TRBD1, 6 bases. Sequences were obtained from PBMCs. CDR3 sequence: CASSQYSSGAGELFF. Written as DNA, the CDR3 is TGTGCCAGCAGCCAATACTCCTCAGGGGCCGGGGAGCTGTTTTTT.